Listed here are 20 T cell receptor beta chains from one sample, sequenced in a study of blood T cell repertoires in COVID-19. Sequencing was performed with immunoSEQ multiplex PCR; in TCRdb, only in-frame clones are kept and a portion is missing. The sample carries around 220,000 clones, 86% recorded once. What was sequenced was peripheral blood. These receptors were taken from a woman aged 50 to 65 with acute or convalescent COVID-19.

The rearrangement joins TRBV11-2 to TRBJ2-7; D remains unclear. The length of the CDR3 is 13 residues. The germline V and J ends were trimmed by 5 bases and 1 base, with 9 bases remaining between them. Germline V gives CDR1 SGHAT, CDR2 FQNNGV. The CDR3 loop reads CASSRFESYEQYF. CDR3 bases: TGTGCCAGCAGCCGTTTTGAGTCCTACGAGCAGTACTTC. Based on the CDR3 plus reference TRBV11-2 and TRBJ2-7, the full variable domain is EAGVAQSPRYKIIEKRQSVAFWCNPISGHATLYWYQQILGQGPKLLIQFQNNGVVDDSQLPKDRFSAERLKGVDSTLKIQPAKLEDSAVYLCASSRFESYEQYFGPGTRLTVT.

V and J are TRBV7-9 and TRBJ2-2; TRBD2 might be the D (6 bases). There are 16 residues in the CDR3. CDR1 and CDR2 from the germline V gene are SEHNR and FQNEAQ (reference sequence). V was trimmed by 3 bases and J by 0 bases, leaving 11 bases between them. The CDR3 DNA follows: TGTGCCAGCAGCTTTCTCCGGGAGTCGAACACCGGGGAGCTGTTTTTT. Its protein is CASSFLRESNTGELFF. Looking up the rest from reference TRBV7-9 and TRBJ2-2 gives the full variable domain: DTGVSQNPRHKITKRGQNVTFRCDPISEHNRLYWYRQTLGQGPEFLTYFQNEAQLEKSRLLSDRFSAERPKGSFSTLEIQRTEQGDSAMYLCASSFLRESNTGELFFGEGSRLTVL.

The rearrangement links TRBV7-8 to TRBJ2-4, with D possibly being TRBD2 (5 bases). Looked up from germline, CDR1 is SGHVS and CDR2 is FQNEAQ. V lost 1 base, J lost 0 bases, and 10 bases lay in between. The CDR3 has 16 residues. The CDR3 here is CASSLGTPLAKNIQYF. The CDR3 DNA reads as TGTGCCAGCAGCTTAGGGACTCCTCTAGCCAAAAACATTCAGTACTTC.

This chain joins TRBV3-1 (or the pseudogene TRBV3-2) and TRBJ2-2; TRBD1 might be the D (6 bases). The CDR3 has 17 residues. V dropped 0 bases and J dropped 7 bases, with 18 bases sitting between them. From germline, CDR1 is LGHDT and CDR2 YNNKEL (reference sequence). The DNA for the CDR3 is TGTGCCAGCAGCCAAGATAGGGTGGCAGGGGTGAACGGGGAGCTGTTTTTT. This gives the protein CASSQDRVAGVNGELFF.

The chain carries TRBV7-2 and TRBJ1-5, with D possibly being TRBD1 (5 bases). From germline, CDR1 is SGHTA and CDR2 FQGNSA. The ends were cut back, 4 bases at V and 6 bases at J, with 16 bases in the middle. The length of the CDR3 is 15 residues. CDR3 sequence: CASSSGQGWGQPQHF. The CDR3 coding sequence is TGTGCCAGCAGCTCCGGGCAGGGATGGGGTCAGCCCCAGCATTTT.

The V and J genes are TRBV29-1 and TRBJ1-4; D uncertain. In germline, CDR1 is SQVTM, CDR2 ANQGSEA. The CDR3 sequence is 12 residues long. Trimming cost V 4 bases and J 6 bases, with 9 bases left between them. The DNA of the CDR3 is TGCAGCGTTGTGGGCCCTGATGAAAAACTGTTTTTT. It translates to CSVVGPDEKLFF.

The V gene is TRBV3-1 (or the pseudogene TRBV3-2), the J gene TRBJ1-3; D remains unclear. V lost 6 bases and J 4 bases, leaving 7 bases between the germline ends. Germline lookup yields CDR1 LGHDT and CDR2 YNNKEL (reference sequence). The length of the CDR3 is 12 residues. In DNA form, the CDR3 reads TGTGCCAGCAGGGGAGCAGGAAACACCATATATTTT. As protein: CASRGAGNTIYF.

This clone was seen more than once but under ten times. This chain joins TRBV19 and TRBJ1-5, with D unclear. The CDR3 extends over 12 amino acids. V lost 6 bases and J lost 4, with 7 bases in between. The germline V gene has CDR1 LNHDA and CDR2 SQIVND (reference sequence). As DNA, the CDR3 is TGTGCCAGTAGCCGGGGAAATCAGCCCCAGCATTTT. It translates to CASSRGNQPQHF.

The sample holds a few counts of this clone. The chain carries TRBV5-4 and TRBJ1-2, with D uncertain. This CDR3 has 14 residues. The germline CDR1 and CDR2 sequences are SGHNT and YYREEE (reference sequence). Between the trimmed V and J ends, which lost 0 bases and 5 bases, there was a span of 11 bases. The CDR3 here is CASSLGNGNYGYTF. CDR3 bases: TGTGCCAGCAGCTTGGGAAACGGGAATTATGGCTACACCTTC.

This chain links TRBV30 with TRBJ1-1; D uncertain. The CDR3 is 15 amino acids. CDR1 and CDR2 from the germline V gene are GTSNPN and SVGIG (reference sequence). In DNA form, the CDR3 reads TGTGGCCTGGAGAACGGGAACGAGTATGTTGGTGAAGCTTTCTTT. Protein: CGLENGNEYVGEAFF.

The sample holds many counts of this clone. The chain employs TRBV19 and TRBJ2-1; D possibly corresponds to TRBD1 (5 bases). This CDR3 has 14 residues. Germline V gene sequence: CDR1 LNHDA, CDR2 SQIVND (reference sequence). V shed 4 bases and J shed 0 bases, with 7 bases lying between them. This CDR3 reads CASSKGDSYNEQFF. CDR3 sequence (DNA): TGTGCCAGTAGTAAAGGGGACTCCTACAATGAGCAGTTCTTC.

Details on this clone: Different DNA sequences within this sample yield the same CDR3. V is TRBV4-3 and J is TRBJ2-2; 9 nucleotides agree with TRBD2. The CDR3 runs to 17 residues. Losses at the gene ends were 1 base for V and 5 bases for J; bases not matched to a gene: 8. Germline lookup yields CDR1 LGHNA and CDR2 YSLEER. Here the CDR3 reads CASSQVVLAGRTGELFF. The CDR3 DNA reads as TGCGCCAGCAGCCAAGTAGTTCTAGCGGGGAGGACCGGGGAGCTGTTTTTT.

The chain recombines TRBV11-3 with TRBJ1-2; D gene uncertain. V was cut by 5 bases and J by 3 bases, with 10 bases left in between. Germline values: CDR1 SGHNT, CDR2 YENEEA. CDR3 length equals 13 residues. CDR3 loop: CASSPWGDYGYTF. DNA of the CDR3: TGTGCCAGCAGCCCGTGGGGAGACTATGGCTACACCTTC. The full variable domain, completed using reference TRBV11-3 and TRBJ1-2, is EAGVVQSPRYKIIEKKQPVAFWCNPISGHNTLYWYLQNLGQGPELLIRYENEEAVDDSQLPKDRFSAERLKGVDSTLKIQPAELGDSAVYLCASSPWGDYGYTFGSGTRLTVV.

The CDR3 coding sequence is TGTGCCAGCAGCTTGGCCGACGGGACCGGGGAGCTGTTTTTT. Its protein product is CASSLADGTGELFF. V usage is TRBV5-4 and J usage is TRBJ2-2; D not certain. Trimming cost V 0 bases and J 5 bases, with 8 bases left between them. The CDR3 is 14 amino acids. CDR1 SGHNT and CDR2 YYREEE come from the germline V gene (reference sequence).

The J gene is TRBJ1-4, the V gene TRBV3-1 (or the pseudogene TRBV3-2); no firm D call. V was pared by 2 bases and J by 7 bases, with 20 bases between. Germline CDR1 LGHDT, CDR2 YNNKEL (reference sequence). CDR3 length: 17 amino acids. The CDR3 is CASSQRRHLGQGEKLFF. As DNA, the CDR3 is TGTGCCAGCAGCCAAAGAAGACATCTCGGTCAAGGTGAAAAACTGTTTTTT.

This clone was detected once. J is TRBJ1-6 and V is TRBV30; 10 bases are a match to TRBD1. The germline CDR1 and CDR2 sequences are GTSNPN and SVGIG (reference sequence). V lost 2 bases to trimming and J lost 12 bases; unmatched junction nucleotides: 10. CDR3 length: 15 residues. DNA for the CDR3: TGTGCCTGGAGTACCTTGGGACAGGGGCTAAGACCCCTCCACTTT. Protein: CAWSTLGQGLRPLHF. Variable domain in full (rest from reference TRBV30 and TRBJ1-6): SQTIHQWPATLVQPVGSPLSLECTVEGTSNPNLYWYRQAAGRGLQLLFYSVGIGQISSEVPQNLSASRPQDRQFILSSKKLLLSDSGFYLCAWSTLGQGLRPLHFGNGTRLTVT.

With regard to this clone: One end of the junction varies from germline; a read error may be responsible. The J gene is TRBJ2-3, the V gene TRBV19; 7 nucleotides align to TRBD1. CDR3 size: 13 residues. From germline, CDR1 is LNHDA and CDR2 SQIVND (reference sequence). CDR3 nucleotide sequence: TGTGCCAGTAGTATAGCGGGGACAGCTACGCAGTATTTT. Translated, it gives CASSIAGTATQYF.

The rearrangement uses TRBV11-2 and TRBJ1-6; possible D gene TRBD1, 5 bases. Per the germline V gene, CDR1 is SGHAT and CDR2 is FQNNGV. V was cut by 1 base and J by 7 bases, with 8 bases left in between. This CDR3 is 14 amino acids long. Here the CDR3 reads CASSLGRGNSPLHF. In nucleotides, the CDR3 is TGTGCCAGCAGCTTAGGGCGGGGGAATTCACCCCTCCACTTT. Together with reference TRBV11-2 and TRBJ1-6, the CDR3 gives the full variable domain: EAGVAQSPRYKIIEKRQSVAFWCNPISGHATLYWYQQILGQGPKLLIQFQNNGVVDDSQLPKDRFSAERLKGVDSTLKIQPAKLEDSAVYLCASSLGRGNSPLHFGNGTRLTVT.

The rearrangement links TRBV6-5 to TRBJ2-3; D perhaps matches TRBD2 (6 bases). This CDR3 has 13 residues. Per germline, CDR1 MNHEY and CDR2 SVGAGI. The V end lost 2 bases, the J end lost 8 bases, and 11 bases lay between the germline ends. CDR3: CASSYPTSGTQYF. The CDR3 DNA reads as TGTGCCAGCAGTTACCCGACTAGTGGTACGCAGTATTTT.

This clone showed up just once. This chain uses TRBV29-1 with TRBJ2-3, with a weak D call TRBD1 (6 bases). Germline-derived CDR1 and CDR2 are SQVTM and ANQGSEA. Trimming pared 7 bases from V and 1 base from J, leaving 9 bases between. The CDR3 spans 12 residues. Here the CDR3 reads CSAHRGTDTQYF. CDR3 in DNA: TGCAGCGCTCACAGGGGCACAGATACGCAGTATTTT.